Here is one T cell receptor beta chain with its context. Its antigen is not yet known. Base qualities are missing; no much larger clone stands one base away. These data are taken from a study of shared clonotypes between healthy human individuals (dated by TCRdb to about 2020). Background on the whole study: Three men and two women, aged 18 to 49 years, made up the cohort. For each donor, three plates each were used for CD4 naive and CD4 memory, two plates were used for CD8 naive, and one plate was used for CD8 memory. Blood TCR repertoires of 5 or 6 healthy adults were deeply sequenced to estimate repertoire size and the extent of clonotype sharing between individuals. To increase sequencing depth and limit assay-specific biases, TCR repertoire library preparation and sequencing were carried out by different laboratories using diverse techniques. Leukapheresis yielded between about 0.85 and 9 billion PBMCs per donor. What the study reported, not specific to this receptor: When several donors were compared, the shared fraction of clonotypes was 5% to 6.5% for naive CD4, roughly 3.3% for naive CD8, 2% to 2.5% for memory CD4, and roughly 0.4% for memory CD8. Larger estimated clonotype richness was generally found for naive subsets than for memory subsets. Compared with non-shared clonotypes, clonotypes shared by all four sorted-subset donors had higher generation probabilities. Sampling was limited to blood, and TCR repertoires in tissue likely differ from TCR repertoires in blood. Pairwise subsampling led to the expectation that sequencing depth would affect the degree of clonotype sharing among donors. Rarefaction of sorted-subset datasets indicated incomplete sequencing despite the large sequencing depth. The small number of donors limited the genetic and exposure-history diversity represented.

Using the deep immunoSEQ assay, multiplex PCR amplified TCR CDR3 regions from genomic DNA. Extracted genomic DNA from each cell subset was spread evenly across all wells of several immunoSEQ 96-well plates, with each plate serving as a replicate. For sorted subsets, roughly 0.2 ug genomic DNA, equal to tens of thousands of T cell genomes, was loaded into each replicate PCR. Purified libraries were quantified with a Qubit 3.0 fluorometer, sized on a Bioanalyzer 2100, and re-quantified with the KAPA Library Quantification kit. Every immunoSEQ 96-well plate was sequenced on a dedicated single-read 150-cycle Illumina NextSeq 550 flow cell. The study's own analysis went as follows. The immunoSEQ output contained only junctional sequences without quality scores, so filtering could not match that applied to full-length reads. Sequences were annotated with PyIR, a Python wrapper for IgBLAST v1.9, and V/J genes and CDR3 were assigned using IMGT germline references. Reads were removed for weak V/J assignments (E-value above 1e-6), missing CDR3, stop codons, out-of-frame junctions, or ambiguous translated residues. V3J clonotypes were defined as sequences sharing an identical inferred V gene, J gene, and CDR3 amino acid sequence. Percentage overlap between repertoires was calculated by dividing the number of shared unique clonotypes by the size of the smaller repertoire. Repertoire richness was assessed with RTK rarefaction, the Chao1 estimator, and Recon v2.1 estimates of unobserved clonotypes. Generation probabilities were computed with OLGA for all TCRbeta clonotypes obtained by the gDNA method from several donors. TCRdb obtained this table from immuneACCESS and retained in-frame rearrangements with V and J assigned. These tables miss some clones; where compared with another copy, unresolved V genes account for less than half of the shortfall, and the remainder is unexplained. The V and J calls and clone size are taken from that table; D and trimming were inferred from the DNA. The sample data list around 510,000 clones, and about 96% of these were observed just once. About 0.059% of the sample lies in the top ten.

The donors were healthy, HIV-negative adults who had no recently reported acute infections or vaccinations. Only Caucasian adults living in Nashville, Tennessee, USA were represented among the donors. CD4+ T cells were enriched through magnetic negative selection, after which naive cells were positively selected on CD45RA and the remaining negative fraction served as the memory subset. Blood was obtained by leukapheresis, after which PBMCs were separated by Ficoll-Histopaque density gradient centrifugation and cryopreserved in liquid nitrogen vapor phase. Analytical flow cytometry was used to check the purity and quantity of each magnetically sorted T cell population. Genomic DNA was isolated from every sorted fraction and measured by UV absorbance on a Nanodrop 2000c. This receptor was identified in a woman aged 30 to 39 in good health. Specimen: naive CD4+ T cells sorted from blood. The cell subset or site label on this specimen signifies: CD45RA+ positively selected.

CDR3 protein: CASSPQGLADEQFF. The DNA is as follows: TGTGCCAGCAGCCCCCAAGGACTAGCCGATGAGCAGTTCTTC. The sequence joins TRBV11-1 to TRBJ2-1; the junction holds 8 bases that match TRBD2. The CDR3, cysteine through phenylalanine, is 14 amino acids long. CDR3 DNA only is kept here, 42 bases in frame from base 1. Trimmed from V: 5 bases; trimmed from J: 8 bases; junction bases lacking a gene match: 8. The germline V gene (reference sequence) specifies SGHAT as CDR1 and FQDESV as CDR2.